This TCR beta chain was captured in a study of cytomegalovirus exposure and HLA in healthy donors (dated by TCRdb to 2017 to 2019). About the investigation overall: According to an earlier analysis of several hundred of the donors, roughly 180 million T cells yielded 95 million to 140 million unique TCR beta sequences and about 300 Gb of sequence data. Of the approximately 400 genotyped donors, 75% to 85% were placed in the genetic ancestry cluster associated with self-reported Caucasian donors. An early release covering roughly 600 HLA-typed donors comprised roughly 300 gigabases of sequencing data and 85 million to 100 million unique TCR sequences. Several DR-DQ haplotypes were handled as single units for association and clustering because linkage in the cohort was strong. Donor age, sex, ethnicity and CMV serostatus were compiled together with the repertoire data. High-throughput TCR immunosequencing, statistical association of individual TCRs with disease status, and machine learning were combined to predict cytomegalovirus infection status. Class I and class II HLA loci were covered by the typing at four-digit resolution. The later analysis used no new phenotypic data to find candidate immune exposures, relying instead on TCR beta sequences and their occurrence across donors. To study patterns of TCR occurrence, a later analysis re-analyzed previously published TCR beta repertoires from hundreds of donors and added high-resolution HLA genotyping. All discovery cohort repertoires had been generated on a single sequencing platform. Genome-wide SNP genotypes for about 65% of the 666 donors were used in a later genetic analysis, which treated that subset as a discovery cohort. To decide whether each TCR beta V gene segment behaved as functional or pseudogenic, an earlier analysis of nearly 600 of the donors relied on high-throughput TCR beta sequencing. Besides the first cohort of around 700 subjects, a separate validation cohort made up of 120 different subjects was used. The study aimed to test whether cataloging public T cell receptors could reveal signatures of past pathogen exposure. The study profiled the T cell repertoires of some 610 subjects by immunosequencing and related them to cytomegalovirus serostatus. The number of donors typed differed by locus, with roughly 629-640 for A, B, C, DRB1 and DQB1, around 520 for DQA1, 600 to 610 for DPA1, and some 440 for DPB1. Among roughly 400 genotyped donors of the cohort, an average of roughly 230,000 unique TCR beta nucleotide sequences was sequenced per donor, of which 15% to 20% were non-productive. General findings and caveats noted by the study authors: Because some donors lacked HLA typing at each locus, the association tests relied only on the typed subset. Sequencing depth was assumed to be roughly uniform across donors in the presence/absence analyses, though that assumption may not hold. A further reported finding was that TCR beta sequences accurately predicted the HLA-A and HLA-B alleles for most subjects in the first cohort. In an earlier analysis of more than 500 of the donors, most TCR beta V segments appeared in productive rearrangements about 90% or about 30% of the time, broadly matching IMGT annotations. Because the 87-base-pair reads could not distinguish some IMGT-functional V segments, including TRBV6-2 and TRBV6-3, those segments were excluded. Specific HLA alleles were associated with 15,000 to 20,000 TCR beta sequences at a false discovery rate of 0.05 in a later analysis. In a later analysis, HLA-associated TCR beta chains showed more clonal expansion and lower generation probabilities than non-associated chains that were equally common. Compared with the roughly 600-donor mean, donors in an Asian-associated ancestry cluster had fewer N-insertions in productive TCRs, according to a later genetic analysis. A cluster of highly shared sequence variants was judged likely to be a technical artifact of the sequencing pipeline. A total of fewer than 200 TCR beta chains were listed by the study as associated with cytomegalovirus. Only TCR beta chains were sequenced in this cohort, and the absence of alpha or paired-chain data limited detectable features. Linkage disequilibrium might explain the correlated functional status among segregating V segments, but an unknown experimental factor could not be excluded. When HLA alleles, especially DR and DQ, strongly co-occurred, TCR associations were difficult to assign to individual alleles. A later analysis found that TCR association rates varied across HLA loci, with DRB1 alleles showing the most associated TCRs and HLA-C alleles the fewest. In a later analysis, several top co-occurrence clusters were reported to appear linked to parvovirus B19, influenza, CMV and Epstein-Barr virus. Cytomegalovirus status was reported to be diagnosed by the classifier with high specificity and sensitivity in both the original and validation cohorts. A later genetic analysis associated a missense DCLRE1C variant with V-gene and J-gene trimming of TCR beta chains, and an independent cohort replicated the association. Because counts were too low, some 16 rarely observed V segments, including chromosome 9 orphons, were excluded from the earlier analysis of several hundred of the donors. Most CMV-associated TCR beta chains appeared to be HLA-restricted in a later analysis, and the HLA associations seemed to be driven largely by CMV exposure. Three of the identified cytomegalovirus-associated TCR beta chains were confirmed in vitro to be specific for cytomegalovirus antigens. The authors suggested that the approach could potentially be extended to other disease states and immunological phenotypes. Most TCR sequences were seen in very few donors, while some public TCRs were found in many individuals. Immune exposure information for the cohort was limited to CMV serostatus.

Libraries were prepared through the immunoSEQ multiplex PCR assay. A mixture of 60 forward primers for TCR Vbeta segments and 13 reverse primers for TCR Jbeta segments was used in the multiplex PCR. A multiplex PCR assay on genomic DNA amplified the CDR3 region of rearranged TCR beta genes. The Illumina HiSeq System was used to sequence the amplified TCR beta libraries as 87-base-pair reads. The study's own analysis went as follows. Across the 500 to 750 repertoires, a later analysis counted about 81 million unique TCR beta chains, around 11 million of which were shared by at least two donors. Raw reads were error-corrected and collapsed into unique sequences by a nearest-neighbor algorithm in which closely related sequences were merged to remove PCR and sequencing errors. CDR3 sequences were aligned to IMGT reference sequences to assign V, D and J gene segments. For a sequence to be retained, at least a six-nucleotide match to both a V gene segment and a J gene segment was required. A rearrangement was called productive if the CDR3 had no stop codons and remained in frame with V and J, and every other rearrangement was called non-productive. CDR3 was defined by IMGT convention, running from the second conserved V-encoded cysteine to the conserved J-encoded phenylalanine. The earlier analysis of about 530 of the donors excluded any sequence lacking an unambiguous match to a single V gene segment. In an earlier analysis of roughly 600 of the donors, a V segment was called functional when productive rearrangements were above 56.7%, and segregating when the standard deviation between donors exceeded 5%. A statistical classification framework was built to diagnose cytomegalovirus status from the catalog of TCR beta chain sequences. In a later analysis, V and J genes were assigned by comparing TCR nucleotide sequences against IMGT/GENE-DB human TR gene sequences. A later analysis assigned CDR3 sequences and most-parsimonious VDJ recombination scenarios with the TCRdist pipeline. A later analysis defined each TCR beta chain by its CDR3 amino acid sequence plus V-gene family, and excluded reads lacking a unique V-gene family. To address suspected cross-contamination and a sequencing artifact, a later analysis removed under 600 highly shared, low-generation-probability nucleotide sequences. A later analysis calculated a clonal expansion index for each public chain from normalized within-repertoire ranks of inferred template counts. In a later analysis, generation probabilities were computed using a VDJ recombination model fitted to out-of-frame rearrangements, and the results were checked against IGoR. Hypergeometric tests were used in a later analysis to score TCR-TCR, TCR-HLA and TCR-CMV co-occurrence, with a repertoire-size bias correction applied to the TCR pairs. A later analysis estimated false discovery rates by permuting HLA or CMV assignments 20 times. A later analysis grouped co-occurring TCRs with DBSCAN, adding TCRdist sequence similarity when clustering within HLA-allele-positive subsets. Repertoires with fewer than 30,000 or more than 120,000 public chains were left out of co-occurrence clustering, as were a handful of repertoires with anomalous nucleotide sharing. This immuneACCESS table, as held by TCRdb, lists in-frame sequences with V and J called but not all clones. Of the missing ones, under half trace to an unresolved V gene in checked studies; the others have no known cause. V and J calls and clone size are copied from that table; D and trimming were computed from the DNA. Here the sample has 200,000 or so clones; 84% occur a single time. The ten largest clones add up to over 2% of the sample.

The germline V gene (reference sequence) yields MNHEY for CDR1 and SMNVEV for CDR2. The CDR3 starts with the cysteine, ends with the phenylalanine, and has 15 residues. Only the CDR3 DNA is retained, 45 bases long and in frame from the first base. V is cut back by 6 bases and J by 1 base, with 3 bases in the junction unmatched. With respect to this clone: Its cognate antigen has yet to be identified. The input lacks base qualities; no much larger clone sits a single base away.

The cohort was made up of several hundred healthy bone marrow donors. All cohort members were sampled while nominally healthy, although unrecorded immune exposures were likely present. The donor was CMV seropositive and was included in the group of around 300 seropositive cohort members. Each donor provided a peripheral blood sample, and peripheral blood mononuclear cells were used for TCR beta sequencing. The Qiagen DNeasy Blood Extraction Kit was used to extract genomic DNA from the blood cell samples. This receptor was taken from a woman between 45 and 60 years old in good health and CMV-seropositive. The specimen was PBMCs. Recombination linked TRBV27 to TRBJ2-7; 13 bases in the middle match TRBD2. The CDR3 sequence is CASRLLAGGSYEQYF. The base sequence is TGTGCCAGCAGGCTACTAGCGGGGGGGTCCTACGAGCAGTACTTC.